This T cell receptor (beta chain) was retrieved from a study of blood T cell repertoires in COVID-19. Overall study context: Italy, Spain and the United States were the sources of the convalescent and acute COVID-19 samples. PBMCs, B-cell-depleted T cells, or T cells provided the cDNA or gDNA that made up the material.

Authors' methods: Estimated nucleated cell counts came from reference gene primer amplification. The data were produced by immunoSEQ multiplex PCR, yet TCRdb's version contains in-frame clones alone and is incomplete. That table is the source of V, J and clone size, and D and trimming were worked out from the DNA. The repertoire holds tens of thousands of clones, with roughly 76% as singletons. Seattle's cohort entered during active infection and was followed longitudinally. CDR1 is KGHSH, CDR2 LQKENI, per germline. Germline trimming cut 3 bases from V and 13 bases from J; bases unmatched to any gene: 13. This CDR3 is built from 17 residues.

This receptor was taken from a man aged 80 or over with COVID-19, enrolled during active disease. What was sequenced was peripheral blood. The rearrangement links TRBV18 to TRBJ1-6, with 12 bases identical to TRBD1. Written as DNA, the CDR3 is TGTGCCAGCTCACCTGGAGGGACAGGGGGCTCGTCTTGGCCCCTCCACTTT. Translation: CASSPGGTGGSSWPLHF. The variable domain in full, completed from reference TRBV18 and TRBJ1-6, reads NAGVMQNPRHLVRRRGQEARLRCSPMKGHSHVYWYRQLPEEGLKFMVYLQKENIIDESGMPKERFSAEFPKEGPSILRIQQVVRGDSAAYFCASSPGGTGGSSWPLHFGNGTRLTVT.